Listed below are T cell receptor beta chains from one sample, sequenced in a study of blood T cells in healthy people across ages. TCRdb passed the 5' RACE reads through MiXCR, listing each CDR3 protein once. The table records under 2 million distinct CDR3 sequences, roughly 32% of them present only once. The material sequenced was blood. The receptor source for this set is a woman aged 30 to 39 in good health. CDR3s include the opening cysteine and the closing phenylalanine or tryptophan. A D gene is named only where the DNA matches it firmly. A row's size may be missing; if present it is once, few, many or a size class.

many	TRBV20-1	-	TRBJ2-1	TGCAGTGCTAGAGACTCCAATGAGCAGTTCTTC	CSARDSNEQFF
many	TRBV27	TRBD2	TRBJ2-7	TGTGCCAGCCTTGGGCTAGCGGGACCTCAAGGCGGGCAGTACTTC	CASLGLAGPQGGQYF
-	TRBV7-9	-	TRBJ2-7	TGTGCCAGCAGCTTAGCGGCGCAGTGTTACGAGCAGTACTTC	CASSLAAQCYEQYF
-	TRBV24-1	-	TRBJ2-1	TGTGCCACCAGTGAGCGACTAGGACCCTACAATGAGCAGTTCTTC	CATSERLGPYNEQFF
-	TRBV11-2	TRBD1	TRBJ1-5	TGTGCCAGCAGCTTAGGGGGGACAGGGGGTCAGCCCCAGCATTTT	CASSLGGTGGQPQHF
few	TRBV27	TRBD1	TRBJ1-2	TGTGCCAGCAGGTCGACAGGGCCGGTCGGCTACACCTTC	CASRSTGPVGYTF
-	TRBV27	-	TRBJ1-5	TGTGCCAGCAGCCCCGGGGGGGCCCTCAATCAGCCCCAGCATTTT	CASSPGGALNQPQHF
-	TRBV7-6	TRBD2	TRBJ2-2	TGTGCCAGCAGCGATAGCGCCAGCGGGGGGGCCGGCACCGGGGAGCTGTTTTTT	CASSDSASGGAGTGELFF
-	TRBV6-6	-	TRBJ1-1	TGTGCCAGCAGCCACCTCTTCACAGGGATGAACACTGAAGCTTTCTTT	CASSHLFTGMNTEAFF
-	TRBV12-3/TRBV12-4	-	TRBJ2-7	TGTGCCAGCAGTTCTTGGACAGTTCGCCCCCACGAGCAGTACTTC	CASSSWTVRPHEQYF
-	TRBV5-1	-	TRBJ1-1	TGCGCCAGCAGCTTTTCCTACCCCCAAGGCGGGCGGGACACTGAAGCTTTCTTT	CASSFSYPQGGRDTEAFF
-	TRBV27	-	TRBJ2-7	TGTGCCAGCAGTCTCGCTTGGGGGCTCCCCTACGAGCAGTACTTC	CASSLAWGLPYEQYF
-	TRBV7-2	-	TRBJ1-6	TGTGCCAGCAGCTTATTAAACAGCCAGGGGAGTTCACCCCTCCACTTT	CASSLLNSQGSSPLHF
-	TRBV7-3	TRBD2	TRBJ2-3	TGTGCCAGCAGCCCTAGGGGTAGCGGGGGGGTCGATACGCAGTATTTT	CASSPRGSGGVDTQYF
few	TRBV6-6	TRBD2	TRBJ2-7	TGTGCCAGCAGTGGGGGACTAGTCTCCTACGAGCAGTACTTC	CASSGGLVSYEQYF
-	TRBV6-1	-	TRBJ2-3	TGTGCCAGCAGTGAATTAGGCAGCCGGGGCACAGATACGCAGTATTTT	CASSELGSRGTDTQYF
few	TRBV4-1	-	TRBJ2-3	TGCGCCAGCAGCCAAGTACAACGGAGCACAGATACGCAGTATTTT	CASSQVQRSTDTQYF
-	TRBV20-1	-	TRBJ2-5	TGCAGTGGTGCCCAGGGGAGACAAGAGACCCAGTACTTC	CSGAQGRQETQYF
many	TRBV7-2	-	TRBJ2-1	TGTGCCAGCAGCGCCCCACGATACCATCCTAATGAGCAGTTCTTC	CASSAPRYHPNEQFF
-	TRBV18	-	TRBJ1-1	TGTGCCAGCTCACCCCCGGCACTCCCGGCCACTGAAGCTTTCTTT	CASSPPALPATEAFF
many	TRBV29-1	TRBD1	TRBJ2-7	TGCAGCGTTGAAAATCGACAGGGAAACGAGCAGTACTTC	CSVENRQGNEQYF
many	TRBV28	TRBD1	TRBJ2-7	TGTGCCAGCAGTTCGTTCAGGGGGCACGAGCAGTACTTC	CASSSFRGHEQYF
few	TRBV3-1	-	TRBJ2-7	TGTGCCAGCAGCCAAGCTCCGAGGCACGAGCAGTACTTC	CASSQAPRHEQYF
-	TRBV28	-	TRBJ1-4	TGTGCCAGCAGTCCTGCGTACAGGGTAACAACTAATGAAAAACTGTTTTTT	CASSPAYRVTTNEKLFF
-	TRBV4-1	TRBD2	TRBJ2-7	TGCGCCAGCAGCCAAGATTCGGATAGCGGGAGTTTCCCCTACGAGCAGTACTTC	CASSQDSDSGSFPYEQYF
-	TRBV29-1	-	TRBJ1-1	TGCAGCGCCGACTGGCACACTGAAGCTTTCTTT	CSADWHTEAFF
few	TRBV9	-	TRBJ2-2	TGTGCCAGCAGCGACAGAGTTAACACCGGGGAGCTGTTTTTT	CASSDRVNTGELFF
-	TRBV7-2	TRBD2	TRBJ2-1	TGTGCCAGCAGCTCTGGACTAGCGGTCTCCTCCAATGAGCAGTTCTTC	CASSSGLAVSSNEQFF
-	TRBV6-1	TRBD1	TRBJ1-1	TGTGCCAGCAGTTTACAGGGGTTATGGATTGAAGCTTTCTTT	CASSLQGLWIEAFF
few	TRBV20-1	TRBD1	TRBJ1-5	TGCAGTGCTATGACCGGGACAGGGGCTAATCAGCCCCAGCATTTT	CSAMTGTGANQPQHF
-	TRBV19	-	TRBJ1-2	TGTGCCGGTGACCAAAGCAAGGATGGCTACACCTTC	CAGDQSKDGYTF
few	TRBV20-1	TRBD1	TRBJ2-7	TGCAGTGCTAGAGTCCATGGACAGGGGAAATTGGTCGAGCAGTACTTC	CSARVHGQGKLVEQYF
few	TRBV20-1	-	TRBJ2-5	TGCAGTGCTAGAGATAGCGGAGACCCCCAAGAGACCCAGTACTTC	CSARDSGDPQETQYF
-	TRBV6-5	TRBD2	TRBJ2-1	TGTGCCAGCAGTTACTCCCTGTGGGCTAGCGGGAGGGCCGAGAATGAGCAGTTCTTC	CASSYSLWASGRAENEQFF
-	TRBV3-1	-	TRBJ2-7	TGTGCCAGCAGCCAAATTCCGATCGAGCAGTACTTC	CASSQIPIEQYF
-	TRBV5-5	-	TRBJ2-7	TGTGCCAGCAGCTGGGGGCGGGACAGCTCCTACGAGCAGTACTTC	CASSWGRDSSYEQYF
-	TRBV9	-	TRBJ1-1	TGTGCCAGCAGCGTAGCAGCGGTGCTGAACACTGAAGCTTTCTTT	CASSVAAVLNTEAFF
-	TRBV5-6	TRBD1	TRBJ2-1	TGTGCCAGCAGCTCCCTCATCCCGGCCAGGGGGTTGAATGAGCAGTTCTTC	CASSSLIPARGLNEQFF
-	TRBV4-1	-	TRBJ1-5	TGCGCCAGCAGACTATTACAGGGAAGCAATCAGCCCCAGCATTTT	CASRLLQGSNQPQHF
-	TRBV20-1	-	TRBJ2-1	TGCAGTGCCAATCCACTAGCTCCCATTTACGTGCAGTTCTTC	CSANPLAPIYVQFF
-	TRBV3-1	TRBD2	TRBJ2-7	TGTGCCAGCAGCATGAGTAGCGGGAGGGTCTCTCCCGAGCAGTACTTC	CASSMSSGRVSPEQYF